The source of this T cell receptor beta chain is a study of Ad26.COV2.S vaccination and SARS-CoV-2 variants. V was pared by 4 bases and J by 6 bases, with 5 bases of the junction left unmatched. The CDR3 spans 13 residues. CDR1 is SGHTA and CDR2 is FQGNSA in the germline V gene. Documented treatment: roughly 18 received Ad26.COV2.S at low or high dose, single or two shots; several received placebo; per-sample allocation not given. Repertoires come from day 63 after the first vaccine or placebo injection. The table came from immunoSEQ multiplex PCR; TCRdb's copy has only in-frame clones and leaves some out. The sample shows some 350,000 clones, about nine tenths of them seen only once.

This chain links TRBV7-2 with TRBJ2-5, with TRBD1 matching over 7 bases. Sequencing was performed on peripheral blood, taken in a trial of Ad26.COV2.S vaccine versus placebo. The receptor's source is a person between 18 and 60 years old who received the Ad26.COV2.S COVID-19 vaccine or a placebo. The CDR3 coding sequence is TGTGCCAGCAGCTCGACAGGGTTCAAGACCCAGTACTTC. This sequence encodes CASSSTGFKTQYF.